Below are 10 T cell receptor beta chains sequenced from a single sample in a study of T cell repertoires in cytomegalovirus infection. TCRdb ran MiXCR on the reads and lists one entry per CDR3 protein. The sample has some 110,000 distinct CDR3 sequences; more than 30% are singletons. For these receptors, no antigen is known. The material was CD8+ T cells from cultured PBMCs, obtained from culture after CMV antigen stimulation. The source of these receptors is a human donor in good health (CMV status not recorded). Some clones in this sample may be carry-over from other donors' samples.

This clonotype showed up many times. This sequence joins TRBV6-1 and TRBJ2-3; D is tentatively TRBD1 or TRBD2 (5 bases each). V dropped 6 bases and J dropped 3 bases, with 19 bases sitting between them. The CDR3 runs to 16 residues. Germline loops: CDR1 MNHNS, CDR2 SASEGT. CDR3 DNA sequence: TGTGCCAGCAGAGCATCCGCCGCTTGGGGGACAGATACGCAGTATTTT. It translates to CASRASAAWGTDTQYF.

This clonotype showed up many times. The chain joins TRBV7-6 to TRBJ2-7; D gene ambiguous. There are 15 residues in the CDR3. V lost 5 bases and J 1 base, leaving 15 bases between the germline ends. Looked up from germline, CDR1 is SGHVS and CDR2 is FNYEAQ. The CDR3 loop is CASSLGLSPSYEQYF. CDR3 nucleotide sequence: TGTGCCAGCAGCCTTGGGCTATCCCCGTCCTACGAGCAGTACTTC.

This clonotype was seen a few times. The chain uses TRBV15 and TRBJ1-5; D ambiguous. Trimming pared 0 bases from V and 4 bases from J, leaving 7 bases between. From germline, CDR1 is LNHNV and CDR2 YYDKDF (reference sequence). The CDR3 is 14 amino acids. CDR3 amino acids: CATSRDPGNQPQHF. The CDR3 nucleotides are TGTGCCACCAGCAGAGATCCGGGGAATCAGCCCCAGCATTTT.

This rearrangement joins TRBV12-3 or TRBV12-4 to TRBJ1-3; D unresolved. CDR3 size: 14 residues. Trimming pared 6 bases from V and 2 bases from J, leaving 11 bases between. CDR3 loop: CASSPGLPGNTIYF. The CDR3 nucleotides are TGTGCCAGCAGCCCCGGACTCCCTGGAAACACCATATATTTT.

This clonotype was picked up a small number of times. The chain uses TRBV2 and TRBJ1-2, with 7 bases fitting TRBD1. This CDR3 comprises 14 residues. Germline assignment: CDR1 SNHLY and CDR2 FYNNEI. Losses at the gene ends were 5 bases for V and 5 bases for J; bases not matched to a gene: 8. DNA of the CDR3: TGTGCCAGCAGTACCCGGACAGGCGGGTATGGCTACACCTTC. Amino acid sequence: CASSTRTGGYGYTF.

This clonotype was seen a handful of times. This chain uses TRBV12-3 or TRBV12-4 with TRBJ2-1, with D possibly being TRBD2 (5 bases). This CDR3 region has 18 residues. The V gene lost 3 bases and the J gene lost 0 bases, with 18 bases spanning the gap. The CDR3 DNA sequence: TGTGCCAGCAGTTTCTTGCAGAGGAGCGGCCTCTCCTACAATGAGCAGTTCTTC. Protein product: CASSFLQRSGLSYNEQFF.

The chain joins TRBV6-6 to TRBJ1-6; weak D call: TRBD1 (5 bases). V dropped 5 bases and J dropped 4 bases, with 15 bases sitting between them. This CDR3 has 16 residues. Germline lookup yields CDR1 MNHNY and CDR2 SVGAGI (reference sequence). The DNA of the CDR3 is TGTGCCAGCAGTGACACACTACAGGCTTATAATTCACCCCTCCACTTT. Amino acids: CASSDTLQAYNSPLHF.

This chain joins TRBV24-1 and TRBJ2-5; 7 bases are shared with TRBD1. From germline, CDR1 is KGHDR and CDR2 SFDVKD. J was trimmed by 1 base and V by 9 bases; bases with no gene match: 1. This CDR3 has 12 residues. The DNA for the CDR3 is TGTGCCACCGGGGACAGCCAAGAGACCCAGTACTTC. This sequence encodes CATGDSQETQYF.

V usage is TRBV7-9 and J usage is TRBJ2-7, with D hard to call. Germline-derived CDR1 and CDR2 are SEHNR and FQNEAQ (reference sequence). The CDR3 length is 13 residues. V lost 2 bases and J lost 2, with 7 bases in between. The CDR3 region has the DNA TGTGCCAGCAGCTTAAGGCGACCCTACGAGCAGTACTTC. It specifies CASSLRRPYEQYF.

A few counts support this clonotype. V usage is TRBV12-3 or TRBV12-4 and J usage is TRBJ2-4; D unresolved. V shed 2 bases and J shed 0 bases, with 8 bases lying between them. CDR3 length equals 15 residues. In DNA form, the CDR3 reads TGTGCCAGCAGTTTAAACGGCGGAGCCAAAAACATTCAGTACTTC. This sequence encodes CASSLNGGAKNIQYF.